Sequencing of this T cell receptor beta chain was carried out in a study of blood T cell repertoires in COVID-19. Study-level background: COVID-19 samples from acute and convalescent phases originated in the United States, Italy and Spain. In each case, the material was cDNA or gDNA derived from T cells, B-cell-depleted T cells, or PBMCs.

The germline V gene encodes CDR1 SGHKS and CDR2 YYEKEE (reference sequence). The CDR3 totals 15 residues. After removal of 3 bases from V and 8 bases from J, the junction contained 9 bases not matched to a gene. Original processing notes: Amplified reference gene primers provided the basis for estimating nucleated cell counts. The data were produced by immunoSEQ multiplex PCR, yet TCRdb's version contains in-frame clones alone and is incomplete. D and trimming come from the DNA, and the V and J calls and clone size come from that table. The data show about 44,000 clones, around 82% seen once. V and J are TRBV5-5 and TRBJ2-1; 9 positions match TRBD2. The TCR was taken from a woman in her seventies with acute or convalescent COVID-19. The source material was peripheral blood. The CDR3 DNA reads as TGTGCCAGCAGCTCACTAGCGGGTCAGGTCGATGAGCAGTTCTTC. The encoded protein is CASSSLAGQVDEQFF.